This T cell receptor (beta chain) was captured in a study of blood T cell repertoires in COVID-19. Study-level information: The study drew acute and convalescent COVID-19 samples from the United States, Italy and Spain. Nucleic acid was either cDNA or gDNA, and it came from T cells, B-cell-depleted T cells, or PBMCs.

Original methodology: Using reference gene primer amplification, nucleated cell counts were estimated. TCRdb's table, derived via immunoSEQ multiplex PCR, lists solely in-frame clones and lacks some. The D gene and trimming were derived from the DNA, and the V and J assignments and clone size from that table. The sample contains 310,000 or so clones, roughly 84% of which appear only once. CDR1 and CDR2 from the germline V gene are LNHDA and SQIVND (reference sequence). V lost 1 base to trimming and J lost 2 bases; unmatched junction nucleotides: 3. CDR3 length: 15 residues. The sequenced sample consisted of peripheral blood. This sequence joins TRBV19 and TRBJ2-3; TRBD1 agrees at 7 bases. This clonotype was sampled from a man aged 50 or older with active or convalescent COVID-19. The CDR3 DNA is TGTGCCAGTAGTATAGGGGACAGTAACACAGATACGCAGTATTTT. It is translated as CASSIGDSNTDTQYF. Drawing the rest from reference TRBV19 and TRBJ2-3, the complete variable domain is DGGITQSPKYLFRKEGQNVTLSCEQNLNHDAMYWYRQDPGQGLRLIYYSQIVNDFQKGDIAEGYSVSREKKESFPLTVTSAQKNPTAFYLCASSIGDSNTDTQYFGPGTRLTVL.